This T cell receptor (beta chain) emerged from a study of radiation and T cells in renal cell carcinoma. Findings of the study overall: Top tumor clonotypes rose in blood 2 weeks post-radiation, then contracted.

Only in-frame clones appear in the TCRdb table, and some are missing; sequencing was by immunoSEQ multiplex PCR. The data show 130,000 to 150,000 clones, 75% to 90% seen once. As regards this clone: The antigen is not known.

The time point was: blood 4 weeks post-SBRT, at nephrectomy. Sample treatment: 15 Gy SBRT to primary tumor, nephrectomy 4 weeks later. Nephrectomy followed 15 Gy stereotactic body radiation by 4 weeks. Serial blood draws occurred at baseline and 2 and 4 weeks post-SBRT. The TCR sequence derives from a woman aged 45-65 years with renal cell carcinoma. Sequences were derived from blood, sampled from a patient whose treatment included radiotherapy and nephrectomy.

The CDR3 nucleotides read TGTGCCTGGAGTGTCAGCTCTGGAAACACCATATATTTT. Translated, it gives CAWSVSSGNTIYF. The V gene is TRBV30, the J gene TRBJ1-3, with D uncertain. Germline V gene lookup returns CDR1 GTSNPN and CDR2 SVGIG (reference sequence). With 0 bases removed from V and 0 bases from J, the gap between germline ends came to 3 bases. The CDR3 extends over 13 amino acids. Variable domain in full (rest from reference TRBV30 and TRBJ1-3): SQTIHQWPATLVQPVGSPLSLECTVEGTSNPNLYWYRQAAGRGLQLLFYSVGIGQISSEVPQNLSASRPQDRQFILSSKKLLLSDSGFYLCAWSVSSGNTIYFGEGSWLTVV.